This T cell receptor beta chain was captured by sequencing in a study of blood T cells in healthy people across ages. This clonotype was found many times. Its antigen is still unknown. Trimming shortened V by 7 bases and J by 4 bases, and 14 bases separated the two germline ends. CDR1 SQVTM and CDR2 ANQGSEA come from the germline V gene. The CDR3 loop spans 13 amino acids. For the second PCR, which ran for about 7 to 11 cycles, a sample-barcoded 5' primer and a J-beta primer mix were used. TCRdb independently ran MiXCR on the 5' RACE reads; one entry per CDR3 protein. The table includes 700,000 to 850,000 distinct CDR3 sequences, roughly 35% detected once. Study observations and caveats: When set beside aged donors, long-lived donors presented more naive CD4+ cells and higher diversity.

The chain employs TRBV29-1 and TRBJ2-1, with D maybe TRBD1 (6 bases). This sequence originates from a man between 18 and 29 years old in good health. The source material was blood. The CDR3 loop is CSAELGGYNEQFF. The CDR3 DNA reads TGCAGCGCCGAGTTAGGGGGTTACAATGAGCAGTTCTTC.